These 29 T cell receptor beta chains were sequenced from one sample in a study of blood T cell repertoires in COVID-19. Method: immunoSEQ multiplex PCR; TCRdb's copy keeps in-frame clones and lacks some. Here the sample spans under 200,000 clones, roughly 80% being singletons. The sample taken for sequencing was peripheral blood. The receptors come from a human donor in a cohort sampled during active COVID-19.

Written as DNA, the CDR3 is TGTGCCACAGGGGGGACTAGCGGGAGAAGCGAGCAGTTCTTC. As protein: CATGGTSGRSEQFF. The chain couples TRBV6-5 to TRBJ2-1, with 14 nucleotides matching TRBD2. The CDR3 covers 14 residues. V was pared by 10 bases and J by 10 bases, with 9 bases of the junction left unmatched. The germline V gene has CDR1 MNHEY and CDR2 SVGAGI.

This chain uses TRBV19 with TRBJ2-2, with a weak D call TRBD1 (5 bases). This CDR3 is 12 amino acids long. Germline CDR1 reads LNHDA; CDR2 reads SQIVND (reference sequence). V shed 9 bases and J shed 5 bases, with 10 bases lying between them. Written as DNA, the CDR3 is TGTGCCAGCAGGGAAATGACCGGGGAGCTGTTTTTT. This sequence encodes CASREMTGELFF.

The genes are TRBV3-1 (or the pseudogene TRBV3-2) and TRBJ2-5; 12 bases are a match to TRBD1. V dropped 5 bases and J dropped 5; count of bases not matched to a gene: 9. CDR3 length: 16 amino acids. Germline-derived CDR1 and CDR2 are LGHDT and YNNKEL (reference sequence). The CDR3: CASSSRDRGRGETQYF. In DNA, the CDR3 is TGTGCCAGCAGCTCGAGGGACAGGGGGCGCGGGGAGACCCAGTACTTC.

This clone showed up just once. V usage is TRBV7-9 and J usage is TRBJ2-5; a possible D gene is TRBD1 (6 bases). The CDR3 covers 13 residues. Germline loops: CDR1 SEHNR, CDR2 FQNEAQ (reference sequence). The V end was cut by 5 bases, the J end by 5 bases, with 12 bases between. The CDR3 DNA reads as TGTGCCAGCAGCACCAGGGGTGGGGAGACCCAGTACTTC. Residues: CASSTRGGETQYF.

The chain combines TRBV7-2 with TRBJ1-1; no firm D call. Germline CDR1 and CDR2: SGHTA and FQGNSA. V gave up 4 bases and J gave up 3 bases, with 9 bases separating them. CDR3 length: 13 residues. The CDR3 spells CASSSTRDTEAFF. CDR3 DNA sequence: TGTGCCAGCAGCTCGACTCGGGACACTGAAGCTTTCTTT.

Written as DNA, the CDR3 is TGTGCCAGCAGCTTGGAGGCGGCTAATGAAAAACTGTTTTTT. It codes for CASSLEAANEKLFF. The rearrangement joins TRBV5-5 to TRBJ1-4; D is undetermined. CDR3 length: 14 residues. Germline V gene lookup returns CDR1 SGHKS and CDR2 YYEKEE (reference sequence). The V end was cut by 0 bases, the J end by 3 bases, with 6 bases between.

This clone was observed a single time. The V gene is TRBV4-1, the J gene TRBJ2-5, with 10 bases identical to TRBD1. V trimming: 4 bases; J trimming: 5 bases; junction bases outside the gene matches: 4. CDR1 is MGHRA, CDR2 YSYEKL, per germline. The CDR3 is made up of 14 amino acids. The CDR3 sequence is CASSPTGGEETQYF. In DNA, the CDR3 is TGCGCCAGCAGCCCGACAGGGGGCGAGGAGACCCAGTACTTC.

The chain is built from TRBV6-2 or TRBV6-3 and TRBJ2-2, with 10 nucleotides matching TRBD1. CDR3 size: 14 residues. V was pared by 6 bases and J by 6 bases, with 4 bases of the junction left unmatched. The germline V gene encodes CDR1 MNHEY and CDR2 SVGEGT. The CDR3 spells CASSRGTGAGELFF. CDR3 DNA sequence: TGTGCCAGCAGCCGAGGGACAGGGGCCGGGGAGCTGTTTTTT.

The rearrangement uses TRBV5-8 and TRBJ2-3; 8 bases are a match to TRBD2. The CDR3 spans 14 residues. Germline V CDR1 and CDR2: SGHTS, YDEGEE. With V trimmed by 6 bases and J by 5 bases, 8 bases remained unmatched. The CDR3 sequence is CASNRGGLKDTQYF. The CDR3, as DNA: TGTGCCAGCAATCGGGGGGGCCTAAAAGATACGCAGTATTTT.

This clone was recorded a few times. The chain combines TRBV7-2 with TRBJ1-2, with 7 bases aligning to TRBD1. The V gene end was trimmed by 1 base and the J gene end by 5 bases; junction bases not matched to a gene: 4. The CDR3 contains 14 residues. Germline V lookup: CDR1 SGHTA, CDR2 FQGNSA. The CDR3 region is CASSLESGGYGYTF. The CDR3 nucleotides are TGTGCCAGCAGCTTAGAGTCAGGGGGATATGGCTACACCTTC. Full variable domain (remainder filled in from reference TRBV7-2 and TRBJ1-2): GAGVSQSPSNKVTEKGKDVELRCDPISGHTALYWYRQSLGQGLEFLIYFQGNSAPDKSGLPSDRFSAERTGGSVSTLTIQRTQQEDSAVYLCASSLESGGYGYTFGSGTRLTVV.

This chain uses TRBV27 with TRBJ1-4; possible D gene TRBD1, 5 bases. CDR3 length: 13 residues. CDR1 and CDR2 from the germline V gene are MNHEY and SMNVEV (reference sequence). The V end lost 6 bases, the J end lost 7 bases, and 12 bases lay between the germline ends. The CDR3 coding sequence is TGTGCCAGCAGGGAGGGGCTGAGTGAAAAACTGTTTTTT. Translated, it gives CASREGLSEKLFF.

The chain links TRBV27 to TRBJ1-2; a weak D match, TRBD1 (5 bases). Trimming removed 3 bases from V and 4 bases from J, with 9 bases in between. Germline CDR1 and CDR2: MNHEY and SMNVEV (reference sequence). The CDR3 contains 13 residues. The CDR3 DNA is TGTGCCAGCAGTTTCACAGGATCCTATGGCTACACCTTC. Translating gives CASSFTGSYGYTF.

The chain uses TRBV7-9 and TRBJ2-7, with 12 bases lining up with TRBD2. From germline, CDR1 is SEHNR and CDR2 FQNEAQ (reference sequence). Trimming cost V 5 bases and J 3 bases; bases outside gene matches: 8. This CDR3 is 16 amino acids long. The chain's CDR3 is CASSPGLAGQNYEQYF. The CDR3 nucleotides are TGTGCCAGCAGCCCGGGACTAGCGGGTCAAAACTACGAGCAGTACTTC.

V usage is TRBV25-1 and J usage is TRBJ2-5; the match to TRBD2 covers 8 bases. CDR1 and CDR2 from the germline V gene are MGHDK and SYGVNS. The CDR3 contains 15 residues. Germline trimming cut 0 bases from V and 5 bases from J; bases unmatched to any gene: 5. Here the CDR3 DNA reads TGTGCCAGCAGTGAATACGGACTAGCAGAGGAGACCCAGTACTTC. It codes for CASSEYGLAEETQYF.

The genes are TRBV6-2 or TRBV6-3 and TRBJ1-1; weak D call: TRBD1 (6 bases). Germline CDR1 and CDR2: MNHEY and SVGEGT. Trimming left V 5 bases short and J 0 bases short, with 13 bases between. The CDR3 consists of 15 residues. CDR3 in amino acids: CASSPGHFMNTEAFF. In DNA form, the CDR3 reads TGTGCCAGCAGTCCGGGACACTTTATGAACACTGAAGCTTTCTTT.

V and J are TRBV14 and TRBJ1-4; D remains ambiguous. Deletions cut 5 bases from V and 13 bases from J, with 14 bases between. This CDR3 has 12 amino acids. Germline V gene data show CDR1 as SGHDN and CDR2 as FVKESK. The chain's CDR3 is CASSFSRGILFF. The CDR3 DNA reads TGTGCCAGCAGCTTTTCCCGGGGAATACTGTTTTTT.

V usage is TRBV19 and J usage is TRBJ2-7, with D perhaps TRBD2 (6 bases). Trimming pared 1 base from V and 5 bases from J, leaving 12 bases between. CDR1 and CDR2 (germline): LNHDA, SQIVND (reference sequence). The CDR3 loop spans 14 amino acids. CDR3 residues: CASSIAGESDEQYF. CDR3 nucleotide sequence: TGTGCCAGTAGTATAGCGGGGGAGTCTGACGAGCAGTACTTC.

The J gene is TRBJ1-5, the V gene TRBV6-6; TRBD1 aligns across 7 bases. The CDR3 is made up of 15 amino acids. V was pared by 2 bases and J by 1 base, with 2 bases of the junction left unmatched. From germline, CDR1 is MNHNY and CDR2 SVGAGI (reference sequence). The CDR3 DNA sequence: TGTGCCAGCAGTTACGAGGGGGCGAGCAATCAGCCCCAGCATTTT. This encodes CASSYEGASNQPQHF.

V usage is TRBV9 and J usage is TRBJ2-7, with 10 bases matching TRBD2. Trimming removed 4 bases from V and 0 bases from J; junction bases left unmatched: 4. Per germline, CDR1 SGDLS and CDR2 YYNGEE. The CDR3 loop spans 15 amino acids. CDR3 loop: CASSPGLAVSYEQYF. In DNA, the CDR3 is TGTGCCAGCAGCCCCGGACTAGCGGTCTCCTACGAGCAGTACTTC.

This clone was recorded once. The rearrangement links TRBV11-2 to TRBJ2-7; D not resolved. In germline, CDR1 is SGHAT, CDR2 FQNNGV. The CDR3 covers 13 residues. Trimming shortened V by 5 bases and J by 3 bases, and 11 bases separated the two germline ends. This chain's CDR3 is CASSPLRGYEQYF. The CDR3 nucleotides read TGTGCCAGCAGCCCCCTGCGTGGCTACGAGCAGTACTTC.

This clone showed up just a few times. The chain links TRBV9 to TRBJ1-2; TRBD1 aligns across 8 bases. V shed 4 bases, J shed 4 bases, and the junction held 6 bases outside the gene matches. The CDR3 extends over 14 amino acids. In germline, CDR1 is SGDLS, CDR2 YYNGEE. The CDR3 reads CASSIQGVGYGYTF. The CDR3 nucleotides are TGTGCCAGCAGCATACAGGGGGTCGGCTATGGCTACACCTTC.

The rearrangement uses TRBV20-1 and TRBJ2-6; D is possibly TRBD2 (6 bases). The V end was cut by 3 bases, the J end by 0 bases, with 15 bases between. Germline assignment: CDR1 DFQATT and CDR2 SNEGSKA (reference sequence). CDR3 length equals 17 residues. CDR3 sequence: CSASPGLPLSGANVLTF. The CDR3 coding sequence is TGCAGTGCTAGTCCGGGACTCCCGCTCTCTGGGGCCAACGTCCTGACTTTC.

This clone was counted a few times. The gene calls are TRBV3-1 (or the pseudogene TRBV3-2) and TRBJ2-7; D is unresolved. CDR1 is LGHDT, CDR2 YNNKEL, per germline (reference sequence). The CDR3 spans 11 residues. V gave up 8 bases and J gave up 4 bases, with 9 bases separating them. CDR3 residues: CASGSRYEQYF. CDR3 coding DNA: TGTGCCAGCGGATCCAGGTACGAGCAGTACTTC.

J is TRBJ1-1 and V is TRBV7-9; D gene uncertain. V lost 1 base and J lost 9, with 9 bases in between. The CDR3 extends over 12 amino acids. Looked up from germline, CDR1 is SEHNR and CDR2 is FQNEAQ (reference sequence). The CDR3 region has the DNA TGTGCCAGCAGCTTAGAAGGCAGGAAAGCTTTCTTT. It yields the protein CASSLEGRKAFF.

The chain is built from TRBV27 and TRBJ1-4, with 12 nucleotides matching TRBD1. The CDR3 loop spans 18 amino acids. V lost 6 bases, J lost 3 bases, and 11 bases stayed unmatched. Per germline, CDR1 MNHEY and CDR2 SMNVEV (reference sequence). The CDR3 loop reads CASRGGQGALGANEKLFF. CDR3 sequence (DNA): TGTGCCAGCAGGGGGGGACAGGGGGCTTTGGGAGCTAATGAAAAACTGTTTTTT.

CDR3: CASSHDETIWGANTGELFF. CDR3 bases: TGTGCCAGCAGCCATGACGAGACTATTTGGGGGGCGAACACCGGGGAGCTGTTTTTT. This chain connects TRBV4-2 to TRBJ2-2; D perhaps matches TRBD2 (6 bases). Trimming took 3 bases from V and 0 from J, leaving 20 bases between them. The CDR3 runs to 19 residues. The germline V gene has CDR1 LGHNA and CDR2 YNFKEQ.

The chain combines TRBV29-1 with TRBJ2-7; 7 bases match TRBD1. J was trimmed by 6 bases and V by 5 bases; bases with no gene match: 10. Germline-derived CDR1 and CDR2 are SQVTM and ANQGSEA. There are 13 residues in the CDR3. CDR3 sequence reads: CSVSPGTVGEQYF. CDR3 bases: TGCAGCGTTTCCCCCGGGACAGTTGGCGAGCAGTACTTC.

The chain employs TRBV6-5 and TRBJ2-7, with TRBD1 identical over 7 bases. The CDR3 spans 13 residues. J gave up 5 bases and V 7 bases, and 8 bases lay outside the gene matches. Looked up from germline, CDR1 is MNHEY and CDR2 is SVGAGI. As DNA, the CDR3 is TGTGCCAGCATACAGGGGACGGAAAACGAGCAGTACTTC. This gives the protein CASIQGTENEQYF.

The chain has TRBV28 and TRBJ2-6, with 11 nucleotides matching TRBD1. The CDR3 consists of 17 residues. Trimming cost V 5 bases and J 2 bases; bases outside gene matches: 5. Germline CDR1 reads MDHEN; CDR2 reads SYDVKM. DNA for the CDR3: TGTGCCAGCAGTACCCGGACAGGGGGCACTGGGGCCAACGTCCTGACTTTC. It is translated as CASSTRTGGTGANVLTF.